The next 27 T cell receptor beta chains were all read from a single sample in a study of OX40 agonist ivuxolimab in advanced cancers. Measured with immunoSEQ multiplex PCR; TCRdb has only the in-frame clones, and not every one. The top ten clones hold around 2% of a sample with 74,000 or so clones, around 83% of them seen once. The source was CD4+ or CD8+ T cells sorted from blood, collected in a trial of the OX40 agonist ivuxolimab. These receptors were obtained from an adult with an advanced solid tumor such as melanoma, head and neck, liver or kidney cancer.

V is TRBV7-2 and J is TRBJ2-5; maybe TRBD1 (7 bases). CDR1 is SGHTA, CDR2 FQGNSA, per germline. Deletions cut 4 bases from V and 4 bases from J, with 19 bases between. There are 16 residues in the CDR3. The CDR3 sequence is CASSSSGGIGGETQYF. The DNA for the CDR3 is TGTGCCAGCAGCTCCTCAGGGGGGATAGGGGGAGAGACCCAGTACTTC.

This clone is labeled medium-sized. The genes are TRBV20-1 and TRBJ1-1; D not resolved. The CDR3 sequence is 11 residues long. Germline V gene lookup returns CDR1 DFQATT and CDR2 SNEGSKA (reference sequence). Trimming shortened V by 6 bases and J by 0 bases, and 5 bases separated the two germline ends. The CDR3 protein is CSALMNTEAFF. CDR3 sequence (DNA): TGCAGTGCCCTCATGAACACTGAAGCTTTCTTT.

V gene TRBV28 combines with J gene TRBJ1-1, with a tentative D call TRBD1 (6 bases). Germline assignment: CDR1 MDHEN and CDR2 SYDVKM. Trimming left V 5 bases short and J 1 base short, with 14 bases between. This CDR3 contains 15 residues. Here the CDR3 DNA reads TGTGCCAGCAGTATCCCGGTGGGGGCGAACACTGAAGCTTTCTTT. This codes for CASSIPVGANTEAFF.

V is TRBV28 and J is TRBJ1-5; D uncertain. With 8 bases removed from V and 3 bases from J, the gap between germline ends came to 8 bases. This CDR3 region has 12 residues. Germline V gene sequence: CDR1 MDHEN, CDR2 SYDVKM. CDR3 residues: CASRRVNQPQHF. DNA of the CDR3: TGTGCCAGCCGGCGGGTCAATCAGCCCCAGCATTTT. The variable domain in full, with the rest retrieved from reference TRBV28 and TRBJ1-5, is DVKVTQSSRYLVKRTGEKVFLECVQDMDHENMFWYRQDPGLGLRLIYFSYDVKMKEKGDIPEGYSVSREKKERFSLILESASTNQTSMYLCASRRVNQPQHFGDGTRLSIL.

The rearrangement links TRBV7-9 to TRBJ2-3, with 10 nucleotides matching TRBD2. This CDR3 spans 18 amino acids. V trimming: 4 bases; J trimming: 0 bases; junction bases outside the gene matches: 10. The germline gives CDR1 SEHNR, CDR2 FQNEAQ (reference sequence). Here the CDR3 DNA reads TGTGCCAGCAGCTCCGAACTTGGACTAGCGGATAGCACAGATACGCAGTATTTT. This sequence encodes CASSSELGLADSTDTQYF.

This clone was seen only once. V is TRBV10-1 and J is TRBJ2-2; D might be TRBD2 (5 bases). Trimming cost V 7 bases and J 2 bases, with 11 bases left between them. The germline V gene has CDR1 WNHNN and CDR2 SYGVQD (reference sequence). This CDR3 has 14 amino acids. Here the CDR3 DNA reads TGCGCCAGCAAGAGGACTCTAAACACCGGGGAGCTGTTTTTT. The encoded protein is CASKRTLNTGELFF.

The rearrangement joins TRBV11-2 to TRBJ2-3; D perhaps matches TRBD2 (5 bases). CDR3 length: 14 residues. V lost 2 bases and J 0 bases, leaving 6 bases between the germline ends. Per the germline V gene, CDR1 is SGHAT and CDR2 is FQNNGV. The CDR3 is CASSLRLSTDTQYF. Here the CDR3 DNA reads TGTGCCAGCAGCTTAAGACTAAGCACAGATACGCAGTATTTT.

V and J are TRBV27 and TRBJ1-2, with TRBD1 matching 9 bases. The length of the CDR3 is 15 residues. Germline assignment: CDR1 MNHEY and CDR2 SMNVEV (reference sequence). Losses at the gene ends were 8 bases for V and 0 bases for J; bases not matched to a gene: 7. CDR3: CASGDRGKSNYGYTF. The DNA for the CDR3 is TGTGCCAGCGGCGACAGGGGGAAATCTAACTATGGCTACACCTTC.

The chain is built from TRBV6-5 and TRBJ2-5; D possibly corresponds to TRBD1 (7 bases). The J call is in doubt because the DNA end fits TRBJ2-7 better. Germline assignment: CDR1 MNHEY and CDR2 SVGAGI. The CDR3 consists of 15 residues. The chain's CDR3 is CASSPPGGGSYEQYF. CDR3 in DNA: TGTGCCAGCAGTCCCCCAGGGGGAGGTTCCTACGAGCAGTACTTC.

The gene calls are TRBV19 and TRBJ2-7; TRBD1 agrees at 9 bases. Germline loops: CDR1 LNHDA, CDR2 SQIVND (reference sequence). The ends lost 4 bases at V and 4 bases at J; junction bases unmatched: 5. This CDR3 region has 14 residues. CDR3 amino acids: CASSTTGGRYEQYF. DNA for the CDR3: TGTGCCAGTAGTACGACAGGGGGGAGGTACGAGCAGTACTTC.

The V and J genes are TRBV27 and TRBJ1-6; 7 nucleotides align to TRBD1. The V gene end was trimmed by 0 bases and the J gene end by 7 bases; junction bases not matched to a gene: 6. The CDR3 runs to 16 residues. The germline CDR1 and CDR2 sequences are MNHEY and SMNVEV (reference sequence). The CDR3 spells CASSLSRTGLNSPLHF. CDR3 bases: TGTGCCAGCAGTTTATCGAGGACAGGCTTAAATTCACCCCTCCACTTT.

The chain employs TRBV11-2 and TRBJ2-7; 7 bases fit TRBD2. The length of the CDR3 is 14 residues. Looked up from germline, CDR1 is SGHAT and CDR2 is FQNNGV. The junction had 7 bases not matched to a gene; V was cut back by 4 bases and J by 4 bases. CDR3 sequence (DNA): TGTGCCAGCAGCTCTGAGGGAGGGTATTACGAGCAGTACTTC. Encoded protein: CASSSEGGYYEQYF.

The rearrangement links TRBV19 to TRBJ2-2; TRBD1 matches 10 bases. CDR3 length equals 13 residues. Germline CDR1 reads LNHDA; CDR2 reads SQIVND (reference sequence). Trimming took 4 bases from V and 9 from J; bases not matched to a gene: 2. In DNA, the CDR3 is TGTGCCAGTAGTAGGGACAGGGGCTGGGAGCTGTTTTTT. Translated, it gives CASSRDRGWELFF. Full variable domain (remainder filled in from reference TRBV19 and TRBJ2-2): DGGITQSPKYLFRKEGQNVTLSCEQNLNHDAMYWYRQDPGQGLRLIYYSQIVNDFQKGDIAEGYSVSREKKESFPLTVTSAQKNPTAFYLCASSRDRGWELFFGEGSRLTVL.

This clone was counted a single time. CDR3 sequence reads: CASSGGGLMYF. CDR3 sequence (DNA): TGTGCCAGCAGTGGAGGGGGCCTCATGTACTTC. This chain joins TRBV6-1 and TRBJ2-5; 7 nucleotides line up with TRBD1. The junction had 6 bases not matched to a gene; V was cut back by 4 bases and J by 13 bases. In germline, CDR1 is MNHNS, CDR2 SASEGT. The CDR3 length is 11 residues.

The chain is built from TRBV21-1 and TRBJ1-2. TRBV21-1 is described as a pseudogene. The length of the CDR3 is 16 residues. In DNA, the CDR3 is TGTGCCAGCAGCAAAGGTACCCGTCGGGGGCCTAATGGCTACACCTTC. Protein: CASSKGTRRGPNGYTF.

The rearrangement joins TRBV6-1 to TRBJ2-3, with 9 bases that match TRBD1. The CDR3 is 14 amino acids. V lost 6 bases to trimming and J lost 4 bases; unmatched junction nucleotides: 5. The germline V gene has CDR1 MNHNS and CDR2 SASEGT. The CDR3 is CASRPTGGADTQYF. The CDR3 coding sequence is TGTGCCAGCAGGCCAACAGGGGGCGCAGATACGCAGTATTTT.

This clone was seen only a few times. CDR3 nucleotide sequence: TGCGCCAGCAGCTTGGAGGGCTACGAGCAGTACTTC. It encodes CASSLEGYEQYF. The V call is TRBV5-1, the J call TRBJ2-7, with D unresolved. The V gene's germline CDR1 is SGHRS and CDR2 YFSETQ. Trimming removed 0 bases from V and 3 bases from J, with 4 bases in between. The CDR3 covers 12 residues.

This chain links TRBV6-1 with TRBJ2-3; 10 bases agree with TRBD2. With V trimmed by 3 bases and J by 0 bases, 3 bases remained unmatched. Germline V gene sequence: CDR1 MNHNS, CDR2 SASEGT. The CDR3 is 16 residues long. The CDR3 region has the DNA TGTGCCAGCAGTGAGCTAGCGGGAGCTAGCACAGATACGCAGTATTTT. This gives the protein CASSELAGASTDTQYF.

This sequence joins TRBV10-3 and TRBJ1-1, with 11 bases identical to TRBD1. The CDR3 length is 15 residues. With 4 bases clipped from V and 5 bases from J, the junction kept 6 bases outside the gene matches. Germline assignment: CDR1 ENHRY and CDR2 SYGVKD. The DNA of the CDR3 is TGTGCCATCAGTGCCCCCGGACAGGGGGCAACTGAAGCTTTCTTT. It is translated as CAISAPGQGATEAFF.

The genes are TRBV28 and TRBJ1-1; D uncertain. Germline V gives CDR1 MDHEN, CDR2 SYDVKM. The CDR3 runs 15 residues. The V gene lost 1 base and the J gene lost 0 bases, with 9 bases spanning the gap. The CDR3 region has the DNA TGTGCCAGCAGTTTATTTGAAGCCATGAACACTGAAGCTTTCTTT. Translation gives CASSLFEAMNTEAFF.

V usage is TRBV5-6 and J usage is TRBJ2-7, with 7 positions matching TRBD2. Germline V CDR1 and CDR2: SGHDT, YYEEEE. The trim removed 1 base at V and 11 bases at J, leaving 9 bases unmatched. This CDR3 spans 13 amino acids. The CDR3 region has the DNA TGTGCCAGCAGCTTGAGACTGGAGAGCGGGAAGTACTTC. Amino acid sequence: CASSLRLESGKYF.

This chain joins TRBV30 and TRBJ2-7; 7 positions agree with TRBD2. Germline V gene sequence: CDR1 GTSNPN, CDR2 SVGIG (reference sequence). The CDR3 consists of 14 residues. The junction had 11 bases not matched to a gene; V was cut back by 0 bases and J by 9 bases. CDR3 residues: CAWSVGGRSEVQYF. As DNA, the CDR3 is TGTGCCTGGAGTGTAGGCGGGAGATCGGAGGTGCAGTACTTC.

V and J are TRBV5-1 and TRBJ2-5; 7 positions match TRBD2. Germline CDR1 and CDR2: SGHRS and YFSETQ. The CDR3 contains 13 residues. V trimming: 3 bases; J trimming: 1 base; junction bases outside the gene matches: 0. CDR3 loop: CASSWGGQETQYF. The CDR3 nucleotides are TGCGCCAGCAGCTGGGGGGGCCAAGAGACCCAGTACTTC.

V gene TRBV7-9 combines with J gene TRBJ2-3, with 8 bases lining up with TRBD2. V trimming: 5 bases; J trimming: 4 bases; junction bases outside the gene matches: 11. Germline V CDR1 and CDR2: SEHNR, FQNEAQ (reference sequence). The CDR3 runs 16 residues. CDR3 amino acids: CASSQGLGIPADTQYF. Here the CDR3 DNA reads TGTGCCAGCAGCCAGGGACTAGGGATCCCCGCAGATACGCAGTATTTT. Variable domain in full (rest from reference TRBV7-9 and TRBJ2-3): DTGVSQNPRHKITKRGQNVTFRCDPISEHNRLYWYRQTLGQGPEFLTYFQNEAQLEKSRLLSDRFSAERPKGSFSTLEIQRTEQGDSAMYLCASSQGLGIPADTQYFGPGTRLTVL.

The rearrangement joins TRBV15 to TRBJ1-2; D call uncertain. V was clipped by 0 bases and J by 0 bases, with 8 bases between them. This CDR3 has 15 amino acids. Per the germline V gene, CDR1 is LNHNV and CDR2 is YYDKDF (reference sequence). The chain's CDR3 is CATSREAASNYGYTF. The CDR3 DNA follows: TGTGCCACCAGCAGAGAAGCAGCTTCTAACTATGGCTACACCTTC.

J is TRBJ1-2 and V is TRBV25-1; D unclear. The V gene lost 3 bases and the J gene lost 8 bases, with 19 bases spanning the gap. This CDR3 region has 15 residues. Germline loops: CDR1 MGHDK, CDR2 SYGVNS. CDR3: CASSDQDARSWGYTF. The CDR3 DNA sequence: TGTGCCAGCAGTGATCAGGACGCGAGGAGTTGGGGCTACACCTTC.

CDR3 in amino acids: CASSPTMGAGTQNTEAFF. The CDR3 nucleotides are TGTGCCAGCTCACCAACCATGGGTGCCGGGACACAGAACACTGAAGCTTTCTTT. The chain uses TRBV18 and TRBJ1-1; a possible D gene is TRBD1 (6 bases). Germline loops: CDR1 KGHSH, CDR2 LQKENI. The CDR3 covers 18 residues. With 2 bases removed from V and 1 base from J, the gap between germline ends came to 20 bases.